This T cell receptor beta chain was captured in a study of PD-1 blockade in classical Hodgkin lymphoma. Points from the study as a whole: Before treatment, TCR diversity in newly diagnosed patients was reportedly lower than in healthy donors. By cycle point C4D1, TCR diversity had risen significantly in CD4+ cells (but not CD8+ cells).

All patients experienced relapse after autologous stem cell transplantation, and brentuximab vedotin exposure was variable. Some clones are missing from TCRdb's copy, which holds only in-frame ones; the method was immunoSEQ multiplex PCR. This sample has 60,000 to 75,000 clones, with more than 90% found just once. Germline loops: CDR1 SGHRS, CDR2 YFSETQ. The ends were cut back, 0 bases at V and 3 bases at J, with 12 bases in the middle. The CDR3 has 16 amino acids. On this clone: What it binds is not known.

The receptor comes from a human donor with classical Hodgkin lymphoma. The material sequenced was peripheral blood mononuclear cells (PBMCs), taken at baseline. The rearrangement joins TRBV5-1 to TRBJ2-2; D might be TRBD1 (5 bases). CDR3 amino acids: CASSLALQDHTGELFF. The CDR3 nucleotides read TGCGCCAGCAGCTTGGCCTTACAGGACCACACCGGGGAGCTGTTTTTT.